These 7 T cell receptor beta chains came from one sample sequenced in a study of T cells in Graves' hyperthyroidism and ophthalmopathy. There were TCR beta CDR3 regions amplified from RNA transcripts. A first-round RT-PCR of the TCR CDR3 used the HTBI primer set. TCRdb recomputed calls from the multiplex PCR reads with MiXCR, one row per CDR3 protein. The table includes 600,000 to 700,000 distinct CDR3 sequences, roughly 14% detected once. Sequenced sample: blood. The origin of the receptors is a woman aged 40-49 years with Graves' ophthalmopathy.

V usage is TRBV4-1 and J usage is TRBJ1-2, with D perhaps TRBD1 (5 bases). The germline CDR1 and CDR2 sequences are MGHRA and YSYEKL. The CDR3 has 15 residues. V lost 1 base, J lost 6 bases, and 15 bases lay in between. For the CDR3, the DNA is TGCGCCAGCAGCCAAGTCGCAGGGCCTTTAGATGGCTACACCTTC. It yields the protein CASSQVAGPLDGYTF.

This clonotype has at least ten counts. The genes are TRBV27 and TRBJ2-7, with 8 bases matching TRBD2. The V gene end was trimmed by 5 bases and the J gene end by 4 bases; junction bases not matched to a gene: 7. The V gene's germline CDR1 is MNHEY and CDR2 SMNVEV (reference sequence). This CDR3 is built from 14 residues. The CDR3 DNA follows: TGTGCCAGCAGTCTCTCCGGGACTAGTTACGAGCAGTACTTC. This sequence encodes CASSLSGTSYEQYF.

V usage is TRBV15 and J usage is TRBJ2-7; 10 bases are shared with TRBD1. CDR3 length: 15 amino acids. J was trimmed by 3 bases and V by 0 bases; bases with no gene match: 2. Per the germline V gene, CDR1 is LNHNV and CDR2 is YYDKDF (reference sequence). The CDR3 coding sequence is TGTGCCACCAGCAGAGATGGACAGGGGGACTACGAGCAGTACTTC. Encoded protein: CATSRDGQGDYEQYF. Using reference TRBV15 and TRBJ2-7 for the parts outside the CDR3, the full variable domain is DAMVIQNPRYQVTQFGKPVTLSCSQTLNHNVMYWYQQKSSQAPKLLFHYYDKDFNNEADTPDNFQSRRPNTSFCFLDIRSPGLGDTAMYLCATSRDGQGDYEQYFGPGTRLTVT.

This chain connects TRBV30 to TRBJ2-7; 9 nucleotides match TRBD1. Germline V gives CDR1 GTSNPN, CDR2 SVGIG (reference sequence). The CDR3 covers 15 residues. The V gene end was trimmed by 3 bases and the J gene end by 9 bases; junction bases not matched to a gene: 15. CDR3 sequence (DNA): TGTGCCTGGAGGACTGCGGGACAGGGTCGCTCCGGGCAGTACTTC. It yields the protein CAWRTAGQGRSGQYF.

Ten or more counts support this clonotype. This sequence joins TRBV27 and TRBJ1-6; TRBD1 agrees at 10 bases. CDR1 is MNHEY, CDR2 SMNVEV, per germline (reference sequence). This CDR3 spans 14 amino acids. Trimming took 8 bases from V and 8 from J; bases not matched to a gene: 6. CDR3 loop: CASRVGTGDSPLHF. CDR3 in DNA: TGTGCCAGCCGGGTGGGGACAGGGGATTCACCCCTCCACTTT.

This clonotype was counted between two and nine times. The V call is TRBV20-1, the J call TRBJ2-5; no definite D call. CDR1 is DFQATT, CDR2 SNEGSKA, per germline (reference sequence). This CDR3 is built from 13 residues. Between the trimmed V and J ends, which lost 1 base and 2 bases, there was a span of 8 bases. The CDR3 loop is CSARVWAQETQYF. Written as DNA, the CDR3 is TGCAGTGCTAGAGTTTGGGCGCAAGAGACCCAGTACTTC.

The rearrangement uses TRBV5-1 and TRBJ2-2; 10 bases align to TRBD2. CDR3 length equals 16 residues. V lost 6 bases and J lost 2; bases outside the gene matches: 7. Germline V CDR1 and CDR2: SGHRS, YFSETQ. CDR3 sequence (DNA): TGCGCCAGCACCCTCAGCGGGAGGGCCAACACCGGGGAGCTGTTTTTT. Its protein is CASTLSGRANTGELFF.